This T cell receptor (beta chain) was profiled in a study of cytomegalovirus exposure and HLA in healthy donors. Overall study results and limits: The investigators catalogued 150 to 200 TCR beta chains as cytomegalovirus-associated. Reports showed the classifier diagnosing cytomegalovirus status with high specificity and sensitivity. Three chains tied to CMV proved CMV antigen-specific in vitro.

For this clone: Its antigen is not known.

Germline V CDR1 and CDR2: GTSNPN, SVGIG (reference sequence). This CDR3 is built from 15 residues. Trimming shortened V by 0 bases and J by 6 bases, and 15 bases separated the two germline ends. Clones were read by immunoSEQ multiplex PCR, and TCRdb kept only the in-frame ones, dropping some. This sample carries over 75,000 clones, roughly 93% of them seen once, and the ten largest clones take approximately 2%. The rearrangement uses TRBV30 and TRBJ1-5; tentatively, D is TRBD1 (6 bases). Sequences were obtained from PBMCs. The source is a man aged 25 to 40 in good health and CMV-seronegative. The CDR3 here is CAWSVPGANSQPQHF. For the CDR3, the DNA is TGTGCCTGGAGTGTCCCAGGGGCTAACTCTCAGCCCCAGCATTTT.